The subject of this entry is one T cell receptor (beta chain). No antigen is known for it. Relative to the germline gene, one junction end is altered; a read error may explain this. Unsorted whole blood served as the source of blood RNA, and germline DNA was extracted as well. Making TCR beta cDNA involved around 540 ng total RNA and a constant-region primer. Slightly modified ARM-PCR served as the procedure for the TCR beta libraries. These libraries came from three rounds of nested multiplex PCR. The first two PCR rounds used TRBV1-TRBV30 primers with a Cbeta primer, approximately 9 cycles each. MiXCR was run by TCRdb on the multiplex PCR reads, yielding one entry per CDR3 protein. The sample has 180,000 or so distinct CDR3 sequences, 50% to 75% seen once. The data stem from a study of tumor-infiltrating lymphocytes in primary liver carcinoma. Study as a whole: Primary liver carcinoma, confirmed by histopathology, was surgically resected. Study-wide findings and caveats: The samples were not sorted (they were bulk), so CD4+ and CD8+ repertoires were not compared.

The CDR3 spans 16 residues. The germline gives CDR1 SGHAT, CDR2 FQNNGV. This TCR was recovered from a man aged 35-49 years with primary liver carcinoma and hepatitis B virus infection. The V gene is TRBV11-2, the J gene TRBJ2-1; D is perhaps TRBD1 (6 bases). The sequenced sample was peripheral blood. CDR3 DNA: TGTGCCAGCAGCCCTTCGAGAGGACAGTTCTGGAATGAGCAGTCCTTC. Its translation: CASSPSRGQFWNEQSF.